Sequencing of this T cell receptor beta chain was carried out in a study of blood T cells in healthy people across ages. Broader study findings: A roughly linear age-dependent decrease characterized TCR beta diversity per million T cells.

The length of the CDR3 is 15 residues. Germline CDR1 and CDR2: LGHNT and FRNRAP. For the second PCR, which ran for about 7 to 12 cycles, a sample-barcoded 5' primer and a J-beta primer mix were used. Sequencing recovered at least 2.5 million CDR3-containing paired-end reads from each sample. TCRdb reprocessed the 5' RACE reads via MiXCR and lists one record per CDR3 protein. The sample holds some 1.5 million distinct CDR3 sequences, roughly 30% seen once. The sample providers were healthy Caucasian people from Russia, aged about 6 to 95. Collection of roughly 9.8 milliliters of peripheral blood was performed for each donor. This clonotype was found a few times. The antigen is unknown.

This clonotype was obtained from a woman aged 25 to 39 in good health. This chain joins TRBV12-5 and TRBJ2-7; D gene uncertain. The J call may be mistaken, given a closer DNA end match to TRBJ2-5. The sample taken for sequencing was blood. CDR3: CASGSGRLVIETQYF. As DNA, the CDR3 is TGTGCTAGTGGATCCGGGCGGCTAGTCATAGAGACCCAGTACTTC.